These T cell receptor beta chains were read from a single sample in a study of T cell repertoires in cytomegalovirus infection. One entry per CDR3 protein results from TCRdb running MiXCR on the reads. The sample lists some 480,000 distinct CDR3 sequences, about 33% occurring once. Antigen specificity for these receptors is unknown. Sample: cultured PBMCs, taken from culture after CMV antigen stimulation. These TCRs come from a human donor in good health (CMV status not recorded). Some clones in this sample may be carry-over from other donors' samples. Each CDR3 is given with its conserved first and last residue. The D gene is left open where the match is weak. Only part of the rows carry a size: once, few, many, or a class if the clone is expanded.

TRBJ2-1	TRBV6-2/TRBV6-3	TRBD1	few	TGTGCCAGCATAAGACAGGGCGTCCACAATGAGCAGTTCTTC	CASIRQGVHNEQFF
TRBJ2-4	TRBV7-2	TRBD2	many	TGTGCCAGCAGCCCGCTATGGGGGGGGGCCAAAAACATTCAGTACTTC	CASSPLWGGAKNIQYF
TRBJ2-1	TRBV19	.	few	TGTGCCAGTAGGGGACCGGGGCGGATAAATGAGCAGTTCTTC	CASRGPGRINEQFF
TRBJ1-1	TRBV7-2	.	.	TGTGCCAGCAGCACACTACAGAACACTGAAGCTTTCTTT	CASSTLQNTEAFF
TRBJ2-3	TRBV5-4	TRBD2	many	TGTGCCAGCAGCTCGGGGACTAGCGGGACGGCAGATACGCAGTATTTT	CASSSGTSGTADTQYF
TRBJ2-7	TRBV24-1	.	.	TGTGCCACCAGTGATCCCGGACGGGGGAATTACGAGCAGTACTTC	CATSDPGRGNYEQYF
TRBJ2-3	TRBV7-2	TRBD2	.	TGTGCCAGCAGCTTAGCGCTGCTAGCGGGAAGTCTAAACACAGATACGCAGTATTTT	CASSLALLAGSLNTDTQYF
TRBJ2-7	TRBV7-9	TRBD2	.	TGTGCCAGCAGCCCAGTGGAGGGGCGGGAGGGCCACTACGAGCAGTACTTC	CASSPVEGREGHYEQYF
TRBJ2-1	TRBV2	TRBD2	.	TGTGCCAGCAGATACAAGGGATGGGAGCGGGAAAATGAGCAGTTCTTC	CASRYKGWERENEQFF
TRBJ2-7	TRBV4-3	TRBD1	few	TGCGCCAGCAGCCCCCGACAGGGTGTGTCCGAGCAGTACTTC	CASSPRQGVSEQYF